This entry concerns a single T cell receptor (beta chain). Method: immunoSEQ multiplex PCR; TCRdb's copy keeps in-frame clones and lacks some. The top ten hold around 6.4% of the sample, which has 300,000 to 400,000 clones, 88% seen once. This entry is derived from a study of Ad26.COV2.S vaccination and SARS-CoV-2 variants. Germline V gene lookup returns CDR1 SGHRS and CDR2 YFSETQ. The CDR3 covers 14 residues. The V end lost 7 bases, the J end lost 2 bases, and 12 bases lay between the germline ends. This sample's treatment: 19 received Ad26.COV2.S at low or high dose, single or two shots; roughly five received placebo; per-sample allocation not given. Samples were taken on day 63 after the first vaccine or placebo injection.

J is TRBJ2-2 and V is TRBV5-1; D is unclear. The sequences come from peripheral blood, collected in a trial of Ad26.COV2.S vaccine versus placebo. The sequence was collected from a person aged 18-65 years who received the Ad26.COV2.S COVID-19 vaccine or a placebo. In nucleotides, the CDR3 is TGCGCCAGCCTCCTGGTACTAAACACCGGGGAGCTGTTTTTT. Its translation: CASLLVLNTGELFF.